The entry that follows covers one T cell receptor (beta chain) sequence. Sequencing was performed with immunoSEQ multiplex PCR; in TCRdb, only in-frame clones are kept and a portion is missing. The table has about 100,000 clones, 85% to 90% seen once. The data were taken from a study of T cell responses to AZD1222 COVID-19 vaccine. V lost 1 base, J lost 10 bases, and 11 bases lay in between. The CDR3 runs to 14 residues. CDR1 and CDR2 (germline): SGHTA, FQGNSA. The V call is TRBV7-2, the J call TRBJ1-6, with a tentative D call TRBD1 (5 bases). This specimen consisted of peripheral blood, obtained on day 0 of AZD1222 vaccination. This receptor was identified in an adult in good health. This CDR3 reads CASSLGPGRSPLHF. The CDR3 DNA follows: TGTGCCAGCAGCTTAGGGCCAGGGCGCTCACCCCTCCACTTT.